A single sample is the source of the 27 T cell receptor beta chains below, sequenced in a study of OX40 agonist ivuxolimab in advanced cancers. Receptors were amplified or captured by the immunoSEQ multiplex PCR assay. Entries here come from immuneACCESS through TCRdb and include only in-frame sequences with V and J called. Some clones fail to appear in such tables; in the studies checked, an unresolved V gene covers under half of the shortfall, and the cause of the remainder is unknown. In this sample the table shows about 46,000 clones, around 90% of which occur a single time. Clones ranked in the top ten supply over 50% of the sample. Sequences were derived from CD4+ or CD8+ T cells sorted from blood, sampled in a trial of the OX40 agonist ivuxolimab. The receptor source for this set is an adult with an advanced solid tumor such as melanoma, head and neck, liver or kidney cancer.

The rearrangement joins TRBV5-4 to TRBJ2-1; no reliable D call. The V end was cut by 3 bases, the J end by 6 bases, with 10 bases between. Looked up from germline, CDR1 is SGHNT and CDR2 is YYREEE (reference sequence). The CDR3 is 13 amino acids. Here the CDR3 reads CASSSIATNEQFF. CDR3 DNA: TGTGCCAGCAGCTCAATAGCAACCAATGAGCAGTTCTTC.

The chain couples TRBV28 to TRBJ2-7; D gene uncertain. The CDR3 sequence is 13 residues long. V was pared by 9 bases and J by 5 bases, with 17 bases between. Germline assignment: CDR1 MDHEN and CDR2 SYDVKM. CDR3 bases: TGTGCCAGTCTTGATGGGGTGGTCAACGAGCAGTACTTC. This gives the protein CASLDGVVNEQYF.

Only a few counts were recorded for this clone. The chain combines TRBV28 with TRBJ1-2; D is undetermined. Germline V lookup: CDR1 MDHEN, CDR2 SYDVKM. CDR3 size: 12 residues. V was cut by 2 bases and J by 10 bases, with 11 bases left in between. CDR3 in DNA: TGTGCCAGCAGTTTACGGACGGAATCCTACACCTTC. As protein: CASSLRTESYTF.

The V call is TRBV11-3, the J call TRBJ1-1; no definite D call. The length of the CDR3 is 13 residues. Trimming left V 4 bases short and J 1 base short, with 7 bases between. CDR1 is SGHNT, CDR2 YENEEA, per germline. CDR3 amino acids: CASSSEGNTEAFF. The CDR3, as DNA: TGTGCCAGCAGCTCCGAAGGGAACACTGAAGCTTTCTTT. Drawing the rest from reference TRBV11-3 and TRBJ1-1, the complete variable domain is EAGVVQSPRYKIIEKKQPVAFWCNPISGHNTLYWYLQNLGQGPELLIRYENEEAVDDSQLPKDRFSAERLKGVDSTLKIQPAELGDSAVYLCASSSEGNTEAFFGQGTRLTVV.

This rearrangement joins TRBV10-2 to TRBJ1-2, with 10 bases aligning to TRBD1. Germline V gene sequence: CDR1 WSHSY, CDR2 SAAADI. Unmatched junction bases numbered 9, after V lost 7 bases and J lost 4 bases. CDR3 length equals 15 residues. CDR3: CASTVPGQGSYGYTF. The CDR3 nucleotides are TGCGCCAGCACTGTTCCGGGACAGGGGAGCTATGGCTACACCTTC.

The DNA of the CDR3 is TGTGCCTGGAGTAGCCTAGCGGGACCCTACGAGCAGTACTTC. Translating it yields CAWSSLAGPYEQYF. The chain links TRBV30 to TRBJ2-7, with 9 nucleotides matching TRBD2. The length of the CDR3 is 14 residues. Germline V gene sequence: CDR1 GTSNPN, CDR2 SVGIG (reference sequence). V was clipped by 2 bases and J by 2 bases; unmatched bases: 4.

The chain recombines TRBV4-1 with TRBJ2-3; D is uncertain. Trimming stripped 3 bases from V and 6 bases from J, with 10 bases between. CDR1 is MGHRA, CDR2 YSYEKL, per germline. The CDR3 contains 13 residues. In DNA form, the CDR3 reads TGCGCCAGCAGCCAGGTCCCGAGCGATACGCAGTATTTT. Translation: CASSQVPSDTQYF.

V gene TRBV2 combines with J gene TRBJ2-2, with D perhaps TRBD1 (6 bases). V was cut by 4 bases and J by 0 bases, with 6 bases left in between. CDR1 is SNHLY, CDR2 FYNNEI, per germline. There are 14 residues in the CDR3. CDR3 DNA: TGTGCCAGCAGTGGGACAGCGAACACCGGGGAGCTGTTTTTT. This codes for CASSGTANTGELFF.

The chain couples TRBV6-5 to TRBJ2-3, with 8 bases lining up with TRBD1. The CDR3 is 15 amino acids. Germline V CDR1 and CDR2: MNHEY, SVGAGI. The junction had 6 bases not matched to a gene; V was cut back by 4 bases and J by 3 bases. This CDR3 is CASSLGQGGTDTQYF. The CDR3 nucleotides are TGTGCCAGCAGTTTAGGACAGGGTGGGACAGATACGCAGTATTTT.

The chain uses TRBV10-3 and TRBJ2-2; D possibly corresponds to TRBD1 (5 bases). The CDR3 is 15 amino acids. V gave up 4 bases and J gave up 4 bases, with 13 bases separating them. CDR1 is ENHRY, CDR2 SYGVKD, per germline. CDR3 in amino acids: CAISVGLQGTGELFF. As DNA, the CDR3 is TGTGCCATCAGTGTTGGTCTCCAGGGCACCGGGGAGCTGTTTTTT.

The CDR3 spells CAWSVDESSNEQFF. The CDR3 DNA is TGTGCCTGGAGTGTCGATGAGAGCTCTAATGAGCAGTTCTTC. V usage is TRBV30 and J usage is TRBJ2-1; D is unresolved. Trimming left V 0 bases short and J 7 bases short, with 13 bases between. Germline V gene data show CDR1 as GTSNPN and CDR2 as SVGIG (reference sequence). CDR3 length: 14 amino acids. Using reference TRBV30 and TRBJ2-1 for the parts outside the CDR3, the full variable domain is SQTIHQWPATLVQPVGSPLSLECTVEGTSNPNLYWYRQAAGRGLQLLFYSVGIGQISSEVPQNLSASRPQDRQFILSSKKLLLSDSGFYLCAWSVDESSNEQFFGPGTRLTVL.

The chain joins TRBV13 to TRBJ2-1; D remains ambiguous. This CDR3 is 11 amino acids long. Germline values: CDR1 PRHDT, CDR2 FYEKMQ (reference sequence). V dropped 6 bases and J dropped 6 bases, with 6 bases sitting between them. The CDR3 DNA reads TGTGCCAGCAGAGGATCCAATGAGCAGTTCTTC. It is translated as CASRGSNEQFF.

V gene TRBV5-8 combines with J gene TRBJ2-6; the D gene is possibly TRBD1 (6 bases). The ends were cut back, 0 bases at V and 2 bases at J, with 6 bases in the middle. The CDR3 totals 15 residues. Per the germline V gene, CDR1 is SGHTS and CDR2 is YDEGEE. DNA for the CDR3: TGTGCCAGCAGCTTGGACAGGGCTGGGGCCAACGTCCTGACTTTC. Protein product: CASSLDRAGANVLTF.

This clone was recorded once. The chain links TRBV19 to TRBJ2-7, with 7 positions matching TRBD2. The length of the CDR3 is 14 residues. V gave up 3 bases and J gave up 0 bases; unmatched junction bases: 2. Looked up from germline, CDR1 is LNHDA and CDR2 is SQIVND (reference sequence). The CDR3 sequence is CASSISGPSYEQYF. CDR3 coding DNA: TGTGCCAGTAGTATTAGCGGGCCCTCCTACGAGCAGTACTTC.

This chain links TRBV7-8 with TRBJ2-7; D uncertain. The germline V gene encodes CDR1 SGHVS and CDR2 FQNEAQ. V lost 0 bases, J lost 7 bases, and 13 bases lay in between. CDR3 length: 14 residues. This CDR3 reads CASSLASSLGEQYF. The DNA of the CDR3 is TGTGCCAGCAGCTTAGCCTCTAGTCTAGGTGAGCAGTACTTC.

The CDR3 region has the DNA TGTGCCAGCAGTTACCCTACAGGGGGCGGGCAGCCCCAGCATTTT. Protein product: CASSYPTGGGQPQHF. This rearrangement joins TRBV28 to TRBJ1-5, with TRBD1 matching over 9 bases. V was pared by 4 bases and J by 7 bases, with 8 bases of the junction left unmatched. The CDR3 is 15 amino acids. Per the germline V gene, CDR1 is MDHEN and CDR2 is SYDVKM.

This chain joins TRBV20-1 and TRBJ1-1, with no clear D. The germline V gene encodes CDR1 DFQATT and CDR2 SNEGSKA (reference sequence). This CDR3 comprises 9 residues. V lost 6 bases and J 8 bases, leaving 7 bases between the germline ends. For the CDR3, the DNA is TGCAGTGCCCAGTCCGAAGCTTTCTTT. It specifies CSAQSEAFF.

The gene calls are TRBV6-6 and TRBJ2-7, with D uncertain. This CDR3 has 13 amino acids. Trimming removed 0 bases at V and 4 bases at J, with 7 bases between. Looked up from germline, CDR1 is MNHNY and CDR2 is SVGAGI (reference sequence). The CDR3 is CASSYSTTYEQYF. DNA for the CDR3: TGTGCCAGCAGTTACTCGACCACATACGAGCAGTACTTC.

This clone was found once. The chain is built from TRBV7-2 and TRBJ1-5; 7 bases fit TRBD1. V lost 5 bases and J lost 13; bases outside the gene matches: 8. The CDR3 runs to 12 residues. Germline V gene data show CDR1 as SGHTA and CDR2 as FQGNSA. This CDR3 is CASSDRVGGQHF. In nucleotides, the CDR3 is TGTGCCAGCAGCGACAGGGTCGGAGGGCAGCATTTT.

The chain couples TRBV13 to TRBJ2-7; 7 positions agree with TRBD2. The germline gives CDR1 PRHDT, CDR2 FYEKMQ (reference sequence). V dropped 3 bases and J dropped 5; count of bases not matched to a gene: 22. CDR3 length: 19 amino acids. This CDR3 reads CASSLTLATAGVPSHEQYF. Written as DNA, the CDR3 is TGTGCCAGCAGCTTGACCCTAGCGACTGCGGGAGTACCATCCCACGAGCAGTACTTC.

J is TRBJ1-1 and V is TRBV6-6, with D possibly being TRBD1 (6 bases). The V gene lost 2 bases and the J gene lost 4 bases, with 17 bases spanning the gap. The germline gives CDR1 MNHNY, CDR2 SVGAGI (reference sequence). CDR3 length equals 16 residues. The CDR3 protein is CASSYGGAQGGTEAFF. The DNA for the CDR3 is TGTGCCAGCAGTTACGGGGGTGCACAGGGCGGCACTGAAGCTTTCTTT.

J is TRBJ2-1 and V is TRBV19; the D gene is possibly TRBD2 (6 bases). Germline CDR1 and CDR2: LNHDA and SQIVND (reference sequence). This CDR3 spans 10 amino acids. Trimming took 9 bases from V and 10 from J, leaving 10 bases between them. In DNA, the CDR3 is TGTGCCAGCGGAGGGAGGGAGCAGTTCTTC. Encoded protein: CASGGREQFF.

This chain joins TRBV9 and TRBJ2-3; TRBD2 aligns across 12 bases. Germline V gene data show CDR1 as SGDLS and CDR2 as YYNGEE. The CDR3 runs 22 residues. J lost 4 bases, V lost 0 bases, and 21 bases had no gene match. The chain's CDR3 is CASSVEGLAGQHIRASADTQYF. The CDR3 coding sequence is TGTGCCAGCAGCGTAGAGGGACTAGCGGGTCAACATATCAGGGCTAGCGCAGATACGCAGTATTTT.

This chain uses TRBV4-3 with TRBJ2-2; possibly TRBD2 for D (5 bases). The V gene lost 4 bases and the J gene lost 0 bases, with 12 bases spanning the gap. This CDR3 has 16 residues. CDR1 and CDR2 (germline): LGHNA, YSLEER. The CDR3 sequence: CASSLARGANTGELFF. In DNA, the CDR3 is TGCGCCAGCAGCCTAGCTCGGGGTGCGAACACCGGGGAGCTGTTTTTT.

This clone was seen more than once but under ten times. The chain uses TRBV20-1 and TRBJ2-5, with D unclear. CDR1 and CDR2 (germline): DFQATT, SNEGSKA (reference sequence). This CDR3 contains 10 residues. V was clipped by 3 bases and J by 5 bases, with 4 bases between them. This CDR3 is CSASQETQYF. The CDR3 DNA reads TGCAGTGCTAGCCAGGAGACCCAGTACTTC.

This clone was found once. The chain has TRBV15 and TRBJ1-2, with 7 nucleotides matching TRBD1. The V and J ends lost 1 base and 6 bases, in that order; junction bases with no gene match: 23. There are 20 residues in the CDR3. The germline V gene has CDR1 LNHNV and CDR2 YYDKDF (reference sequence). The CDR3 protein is CATSRVAFSTADRNADGYTF. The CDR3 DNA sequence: TGTGCCACCAGCAGAGTTGCCTTTTCCACGGCGGACAGGAATGCGGATGGCTACACCTTC.

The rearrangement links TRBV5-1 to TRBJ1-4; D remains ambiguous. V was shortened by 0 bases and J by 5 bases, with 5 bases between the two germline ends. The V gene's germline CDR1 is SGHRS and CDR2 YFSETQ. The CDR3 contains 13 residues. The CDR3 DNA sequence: TGCGCCAGCAGCTTGGACACCAATGAAAAACTGTTTTTT. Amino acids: CASSLDTNEKLFF.